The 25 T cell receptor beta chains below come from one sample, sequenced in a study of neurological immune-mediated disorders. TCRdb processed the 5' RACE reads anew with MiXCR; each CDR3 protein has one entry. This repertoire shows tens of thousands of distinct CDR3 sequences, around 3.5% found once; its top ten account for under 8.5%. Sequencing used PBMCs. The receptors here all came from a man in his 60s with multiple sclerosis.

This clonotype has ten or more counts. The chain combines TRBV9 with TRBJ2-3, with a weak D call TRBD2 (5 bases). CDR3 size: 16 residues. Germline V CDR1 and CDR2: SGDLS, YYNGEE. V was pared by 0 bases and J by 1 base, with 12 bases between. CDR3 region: CASSVGTLAGTDTQYF. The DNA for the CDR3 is TGTGCCAGCAGCGTAGGGACGCTAGCTGGCACAGATACGCAGTATTTT.

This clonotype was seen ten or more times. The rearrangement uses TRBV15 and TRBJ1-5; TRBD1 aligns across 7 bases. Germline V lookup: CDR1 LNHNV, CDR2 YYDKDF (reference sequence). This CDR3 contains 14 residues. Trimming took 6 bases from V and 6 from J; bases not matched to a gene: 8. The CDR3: CATRGQGESQPQHF. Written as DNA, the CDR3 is TGTGCCACCAGGGGGCAGGGGGAAAGTCAGCCCCAGCATTTT.

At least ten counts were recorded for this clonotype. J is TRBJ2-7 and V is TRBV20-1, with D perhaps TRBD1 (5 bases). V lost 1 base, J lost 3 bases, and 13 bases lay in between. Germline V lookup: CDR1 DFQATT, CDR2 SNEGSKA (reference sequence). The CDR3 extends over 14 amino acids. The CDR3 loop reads CSARVQGARYEQYF. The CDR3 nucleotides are TGCAGTGCTAGAGTCCAAGGGGCCCGCTACGAGCAGTACTTC.

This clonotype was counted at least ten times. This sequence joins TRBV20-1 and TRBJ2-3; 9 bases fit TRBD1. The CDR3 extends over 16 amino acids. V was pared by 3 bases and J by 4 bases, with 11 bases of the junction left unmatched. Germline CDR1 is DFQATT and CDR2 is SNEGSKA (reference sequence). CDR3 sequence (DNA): TGCAGTGCTAGCCACCCGGGACAGGGAATGTCAGATACGCAGTATTTT. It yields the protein CSASHPGQGMSDTQYF.

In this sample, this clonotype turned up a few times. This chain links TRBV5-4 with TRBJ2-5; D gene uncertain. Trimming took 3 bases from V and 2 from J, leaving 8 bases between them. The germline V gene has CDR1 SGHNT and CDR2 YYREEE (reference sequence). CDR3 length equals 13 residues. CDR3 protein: CASSYEVQETQYF. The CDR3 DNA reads TGTGCCAGCAGCTATGAGGTTCAAGAGACCCAGTACTTC.

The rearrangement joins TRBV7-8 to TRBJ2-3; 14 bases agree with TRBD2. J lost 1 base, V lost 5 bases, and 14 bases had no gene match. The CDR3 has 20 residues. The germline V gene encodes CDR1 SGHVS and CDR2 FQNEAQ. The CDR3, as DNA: TGTGCCAGCAGCCTAAGGGGGACTAGCGGGAGACGGCTAGGCACAGATACGCAGTATTTT. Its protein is CASSLRGTSGRRLGTDTQYF.

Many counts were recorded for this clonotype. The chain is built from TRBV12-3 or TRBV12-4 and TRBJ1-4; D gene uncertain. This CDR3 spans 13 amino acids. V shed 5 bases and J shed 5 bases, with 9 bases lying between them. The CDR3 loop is CASSERGNEKLFF. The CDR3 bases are TGTGCCAGCAGTGAACGGGGAAATGAAAAACTGTTTTTT.

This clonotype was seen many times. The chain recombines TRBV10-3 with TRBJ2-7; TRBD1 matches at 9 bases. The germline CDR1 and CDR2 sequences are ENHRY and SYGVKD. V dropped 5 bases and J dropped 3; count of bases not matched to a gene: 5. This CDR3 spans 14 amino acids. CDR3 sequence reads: CAISRGQGGYEQYF. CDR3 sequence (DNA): TGTGCCATCAGTCGGGGACAGGGCGGCTACGAGCAGTACTTC.

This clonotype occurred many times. In DNA form, the CDR3 reads TGTGCCAGCTCACCTTTAGGCAATGAGCAGTTCTTC. Translating it yields CASSPLGNEQFF. This chain links TRBV18 with TRBJ2-1; D gene ambiguous. The CDR3 is 12 amino acids. Trimming removed 3 bases from V and 6 bases from J, with 6 bases in between. From germline, CDR1 is KGHSH and CDR2 LQKENI.

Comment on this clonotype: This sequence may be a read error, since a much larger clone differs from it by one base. CDR3 DNA sequence: TGTGCCAGCAGCGCGGTCGACATGGCGTTTGGCTACACCTTC. Translated, it gives CASSAVDMAFGYTF. The rearrangement joins TRBV14 to TRBJ1-2; no definite D call. Germline V gives CDR1 SGHDN, CDR2 FVKESK. Trimming cost V 5 bases and J 7 bases, with 17 bases left between them. This CDR3 comprises 14 residues.

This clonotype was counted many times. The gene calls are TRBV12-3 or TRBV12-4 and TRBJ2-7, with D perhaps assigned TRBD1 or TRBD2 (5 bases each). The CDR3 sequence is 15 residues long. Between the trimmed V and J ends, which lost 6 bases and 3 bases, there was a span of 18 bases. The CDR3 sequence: CASSPVVGVSYEQYF. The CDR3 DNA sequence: TGTGCCAGCAGCCCCGTCGTGGGGGTTAGCTACGAGCAGTACTTC.

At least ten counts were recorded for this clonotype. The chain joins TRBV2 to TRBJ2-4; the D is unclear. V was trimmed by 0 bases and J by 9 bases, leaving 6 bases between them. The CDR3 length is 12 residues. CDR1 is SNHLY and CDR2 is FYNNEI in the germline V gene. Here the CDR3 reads CASSEAPSIQYF. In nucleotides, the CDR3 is TGTGCCAGCAGTGAAGCTCCGTCCATTCAGTACTTC.

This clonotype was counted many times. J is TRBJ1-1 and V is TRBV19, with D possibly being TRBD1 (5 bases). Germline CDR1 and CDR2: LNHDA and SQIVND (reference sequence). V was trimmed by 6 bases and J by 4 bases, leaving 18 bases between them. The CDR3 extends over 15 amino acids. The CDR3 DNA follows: TGTGCCAGTAGCCCTCTAGGGGTGAAGGGCACTGAAGCTTTCTTT. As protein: CASSPLGVKGTEAFF.

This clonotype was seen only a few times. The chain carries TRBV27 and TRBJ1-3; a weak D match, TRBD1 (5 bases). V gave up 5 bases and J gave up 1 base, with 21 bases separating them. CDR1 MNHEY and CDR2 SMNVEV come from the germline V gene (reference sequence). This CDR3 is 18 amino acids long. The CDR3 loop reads CASSRRGTVPFSGNTIYF. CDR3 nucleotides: TGTGCCAGCAGTCGCCGCGGGACGGTGCCCTTTTCTGGAAACACCATATATTTT.

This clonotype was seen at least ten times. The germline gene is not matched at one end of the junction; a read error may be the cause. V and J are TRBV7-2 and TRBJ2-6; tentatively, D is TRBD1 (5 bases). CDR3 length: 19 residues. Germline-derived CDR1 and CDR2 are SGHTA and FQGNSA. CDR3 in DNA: TGTGCCAGCAGCCCGACCTGGCGGACAAGAAGACTTGGGCCCAACGTCCTGACTTTC. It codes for CASSPTWRTRRLGPNVLTF.

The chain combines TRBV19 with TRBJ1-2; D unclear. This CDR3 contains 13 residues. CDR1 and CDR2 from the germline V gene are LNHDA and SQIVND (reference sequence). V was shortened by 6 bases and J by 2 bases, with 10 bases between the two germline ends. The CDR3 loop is CASRVGGNYGYTF. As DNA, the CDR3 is TGTGCCAGTAGGGTAGGAGGAAACTATGGCTACACCTTC.

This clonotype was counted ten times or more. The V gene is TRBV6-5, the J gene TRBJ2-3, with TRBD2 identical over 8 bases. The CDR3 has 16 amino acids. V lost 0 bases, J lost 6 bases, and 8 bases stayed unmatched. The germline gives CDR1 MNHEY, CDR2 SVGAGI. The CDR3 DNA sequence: TGTGCCAGCAGTTACTCCGGGGGGGGGCTTTCGGATACGCAGTATTTT. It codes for CASSYSGGGLSDTQYF.

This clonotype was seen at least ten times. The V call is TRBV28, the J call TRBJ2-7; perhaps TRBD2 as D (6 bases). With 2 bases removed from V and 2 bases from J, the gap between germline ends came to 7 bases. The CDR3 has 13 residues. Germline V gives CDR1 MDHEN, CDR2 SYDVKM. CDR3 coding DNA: TGTGCCAGCAGTTTAGCGGGAACCTACGAGCAGTACTTC. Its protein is CASSLAGTYEQYF.

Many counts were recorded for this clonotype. For the CDR3, the DNA is TGCGCCAGCAGCCAAGAGGGGGGGGGCGGTAGTGAGCAGTTCTTC. It specifies CASSQEGGGGSEQFF. The chain couples TRBV4-1 to TRBJ2-1; perhaps TRBD2 as D (7 bases). V was pared by 0 bases and J by 9 bases, with 15 bases between. The CDR3 spans 15 residues. Per the germline V gene, CDR1 is MGHRA and CDR2 is YSYEKL.

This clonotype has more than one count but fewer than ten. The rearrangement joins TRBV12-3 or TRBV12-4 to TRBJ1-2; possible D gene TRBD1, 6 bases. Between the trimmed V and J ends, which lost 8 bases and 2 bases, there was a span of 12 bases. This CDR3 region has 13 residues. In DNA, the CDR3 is TGTGCCAGCGCCCAGGGGAGGAACTATGGCTACACCTTC. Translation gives CASAQGRNYGYTF.

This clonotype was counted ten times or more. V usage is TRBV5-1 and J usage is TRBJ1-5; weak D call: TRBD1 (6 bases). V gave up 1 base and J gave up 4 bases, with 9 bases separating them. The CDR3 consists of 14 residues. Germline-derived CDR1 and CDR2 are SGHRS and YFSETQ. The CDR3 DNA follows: TGCGCCAGCAGCTTGTTGGGGGCGAATCAGCCCCAGCATTTT. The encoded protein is CASSLLGANQPQHF. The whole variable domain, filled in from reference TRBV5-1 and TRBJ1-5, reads KAGVTQTPRYLIKTRGQQVTLSCSPISGHRSVSWYQQTPGQGLQFLFEYFSETQRNKGNFPGRFSGRQFSNSRSEMNVSTLELGDSALYLCASSLLGANQPQHFGDGTRLSIL.

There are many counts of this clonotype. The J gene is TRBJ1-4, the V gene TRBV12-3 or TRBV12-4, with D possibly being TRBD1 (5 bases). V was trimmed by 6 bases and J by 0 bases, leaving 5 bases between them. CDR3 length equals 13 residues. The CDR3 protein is CASSRATNEKLFF. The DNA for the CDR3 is TGTGCCAGCAGCAGGGCAACTAATGAAAAACTGTTTTTT.

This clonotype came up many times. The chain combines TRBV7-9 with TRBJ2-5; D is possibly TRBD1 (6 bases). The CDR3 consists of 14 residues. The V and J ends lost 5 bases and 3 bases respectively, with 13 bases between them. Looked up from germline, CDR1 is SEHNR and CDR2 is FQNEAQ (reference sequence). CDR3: CASSLRTVKETQYF. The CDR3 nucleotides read TGTGCCAGCAGCCTAAGGACAGTTAAAGAGACCCAGTACTTC.

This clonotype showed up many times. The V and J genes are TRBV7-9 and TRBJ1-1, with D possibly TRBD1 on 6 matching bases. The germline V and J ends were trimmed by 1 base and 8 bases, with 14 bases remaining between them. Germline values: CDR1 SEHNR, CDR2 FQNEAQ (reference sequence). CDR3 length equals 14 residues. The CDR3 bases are TGTGCCAGCAGCTTAGTCAGGGGCCCCGAGGAAGCTTTCTTT. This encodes CASSLVRGPEEAFF.

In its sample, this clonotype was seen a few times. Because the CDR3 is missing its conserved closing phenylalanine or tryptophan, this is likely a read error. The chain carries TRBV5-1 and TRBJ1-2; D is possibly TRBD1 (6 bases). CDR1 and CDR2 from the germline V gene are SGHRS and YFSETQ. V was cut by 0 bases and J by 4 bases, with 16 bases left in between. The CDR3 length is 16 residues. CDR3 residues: CASSLGDTSVSYGYTC. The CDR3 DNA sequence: TGCGCCAGCAGCTTGGGGGACACCTCTGTAAGCTATGGCTACACCTGC.